These 8 T cell receptor beta chains originate from one sample sequenced in a study of cytomegalovirus exposure and HLA in healthy donors. Clones were read by immunoSEQ multiplex PCR, and TCRdb kept only the in-frame ones, dropping some. The table records 220,000 or so clones, roughly 83% of them present only once. Sequenced input: PBMCs. These receptors were collected from a woman in her 30s in good health and CMV-seropositive.

CDR3: CASSLALGSNQPQHF. The CDR3 DNA follows: TGTGCCAGCAGCTTAGCGTTAGGCAGCAATCAGCCCCAGCATTTT. The chain carries TRBV7-2 and TRBJ1-5; D call uncertain. With 0 bases removed from V and 1 base from J, the gap between germline ends came to 7 bases. CDR1 is SGHTA and CDR2 is FQGNSA in the germline V gene. The length of the CDR3 is 15 residues. Complete variable domain (other parts from reference TRBV7-2 and TRBJ1-5): GAGVSQSPSNKVTEKGKDVELRCDPISGHTALYWYRQSLGQGLEFLIYFQGNSAPDKSGLPSDRFSAERTGGSVSTLTIQRTQQEDSAVYLCASSLALGSNQPQHFGDGTRLSIL.

This sequence joins TRBV5-7 and TRBJ1-3, with unresolved D. TRBV5-7 carries the ORF label, with uncertain function. Trimming took 0 bases from V and 0 from J, leaving 13 bases between them. This CDR3 has 17 amino acids. Here the CDR3 DNA reads TGTGCCAGCAGCTTGGGGTTACAGAGAGTCTCTGGAAACACCATATATTTT. Translating gives CASSLGLQRVSGNTIYF.

J is TRBJ1-2 and V is TRBV6-1; the D is unclear. Trimming removed 8 bases from V and 8 bases from J, with 15 bases in between. Germline-derived CDR1 and CDR2 are MNHNS and SASEGT. CDR3 size: 12 residues. CDR3: CASVETKWGYTF. The CDR3 DNA sequence: TGTGCCAGCGTTGAGACAAAATGGGGCTACACCTTC.

This clone has a handful of counts. The CDR3 coding sequence is TGTGCCAGCAGCTTAATGGGGGGGTCCTACAATGAGCAGTTCTTC. Translation: CASSLMGGSYNEQFF. V usage is TRBV7-3 and J usage is TRBJ2-1; TRBD2 matches at 7 bases. Germline V gene lookup returns CDR1 SGHTA and CDR2 FQGTGA. The CDR3 totals 15 residues. The V segment lost 1 base and the J segment 1 base; nucleotides outside the gene matches: 1.

This clone was detected a few times. This chain joins TRBV29-1 and TRBJ2-2, with a tentative D call TRBD1 (5 bases). V was pared by 3 bases and J by 1 base, with 6 bases between. The CDR3 is 13 residues long. CDR1 is SQVTM, CDR2 ANQGSEA, per germline. CDR3 coding DNA: TGCAGCGTTGATGGACAGAACACCGGGGAGCTGTTTTTT. Its protein is CSVDGQNTGELFF.

The genes are TRBV15 and TRBJ1-5; D gene uncertain. V was clipped by 8 bases and J by 3 bases, with 14 bases between them. Germline values: CDR1 LNHNV, CDR2 YYDKDF (reference sequence). The CDR3 totals 14 residues. In DNA form, the CDR3 reads TGTGCCACCCAAGAGACGGACTACAATCAGCCCCAGCATTTT. Amino acids: CATQETDYNQPQHF.

This clone was found once. The J gene is TRBJ1-4, the V gene TRBV21-1. TRBV21-1 constitutes a pseudogene. CDR3 length: 13 amino acids. CDR3 residues: CASSVRRHEKLFF. CDR3 DNA sequence: TGTGCCAGCAGCGTACGACGTCATGAAAAACTGTTTTTT.

CDR3 sequence reads: CASSLKGQGSEQFF. The CDR3 DNA is TGTGCCAGCAGCTTAAAGGGACAGGGGAGTGAGCAGTTCTTC. The chain links TRBV7-9 to TRBJ2-1; 10 nucleotides line up with TRBD1. The germline CDR1 and CDR2 sequences are SEHNR and FQNEAQ (reference sequence). CDR3 length: 14 residues. V lost 2 bases and J lost 9; bases outside the gene matches: 4.